This TCR beta chain is from a study of human T cells and chemical hapten exposure (dated by TCRdb to the early 2020s). Some background on the complete study: For sensitization, 2% DPC in acetone was applied to a roughly 2 cm by roughly 2 cm area of upper inner arm skin. Weekly therapeutic DPC doses were additionally applied to the scalp of patients throughout the roughly 23-week study period. Patch testing was performed on the upper back with Finn chambers containing 0.01% DPC, and the patch tests were scored after 6 days according to International Contact Dermatitis Research Group standards. The patient cohort, mostly female, included alopecia areata with under or over 50% scalp involvement, alopecia totalis and alopecia universalis. Libraries were pooled for sequencing, and variation in per-sample TCR yields was attributed mainly to small differences in library volumes within the pool. This study followed changes in the peripheral blood TCR repertoire in vivo during primary and secondary sensitization of alopecia patients to the hapten diphenylcyclopropenone (DPC). Blood was sampled from patients pre-sensitization (week 0) and at 2, 6 and about 24 weeks after DPC sensitization. Twenty-nine alopecia patients gave blood for TCR sequencing at one to four time points (pre-sensitization, 2, 6 and 24 weeks). The investigation overall reported the following: Alopecia, a presumed autoimmune disease, was present in all patients, so the immune response of the patients might differ from that of healthy individuals. The number of TCRs above 1 in 1000 frequency did not change with DPC sensitization; there was no evidence of global repertoire structure alterations. A positive correlation was found between the number of PT1 expanded TCRs and patch test score, with significance reached at thresholds 8, 16 and 32 but not 4. Repeated subsampling changed both the strength of the expansion versus patch-test correlation and the threshold at which that correlation became significant. Significantly more large CDR3 similarity clusters were formed by expanded TCRs than by pre-sensitization or healthy control sets, consistent with antigen-driven responses.

Concerning this clonotype: Its antigen is currently not known. No base quality values were provided; no much bigger clone lies one nucleotide off.

Read against the paper, the sample's time point label means: pre-sensitization, week 0. In light of the paper, this sample's treatment or condition label describes: therapeutic diphenylcyclopropenone sensitization with weekly scalp DPC. At each patch-test visit, blood was drawn before the patch test was applied. To be eligible, patients had to be aged 18 to 70, diagnosed with alopecia and judged suitable for DPC therapy, while pregnant patients were excluded. Total RNA was extracted from unfractionated whole blood that had been collected in Tempus Blood RNA tubes. CDR1 is given as MNHEY and CDR2 as SMNVEV, both from the germline V gene (reference sequence). After removal of 6 bases from V and 1 base from J, the junction retains 16 bases not matched to a gene. The CDR3 holds 18 amino acids from the cysteine to the phenylalanine. Here the CDR3 DNA is all that survives: 54 bases in frame from base 1.

The library relied on RACE. Sequencing relied on a NextSeq 500. During library preparation, unique molecular identifiers were attached to individual cDNA molecules so that TCRs could be counted in a quantitative, reproducible way. From each blood RNA sample, both TCR alpha and TCR beta chains were sequenced. In the authors' own workflow: A median of approximately 96,000 TCRs per sample was observed, with a range of roughly 20,000 to 750,000. The Decombinator software suite was used to annotate V, J and CDR3 in the TCR reads. To make PS versus PT1 abundance plots, every sample was subsampled to the same number of TCRs (28,000). TCRs were defined as expanded if absent before sensitization and observed at least eight times at the 2-week time point. Using fastp at Q25 and MiXCR, TCRdb reprocessed the public reads and kept productive beta chains. For every CDR3 protein sequence, its rows merge into one entry that carries the most common genes and DNA. What appears here as the V and J calls and clone size reflects TCRdb's work, not the paper's. Present in this sample are over 300,000 distinct CDR3 sequences, less than 6.5% of which were seen just once. Of the sample, 2.6% is held by the ten largest clones.

The rearrangement combines TRBV27 with TRBJ1-1, with TRBD1 matching 8 junction bases. Sequenced material: whole blood, taken in connection with sensitization to the hapten diphenylcyclopropenone (DPC). This receptor was identified in a woman aged 45-60 years with alopecia areata. Some clones in this sample may be carry-over from other donors' samples. The CDR3 loop reads CASSRLRGQGWENTEAFF. Read as DNA, the sequence is TGTGCCAGCAGCAGATTAAGAGGACAGGGTTGGGAGAACACTGAAGCTTTCTTT.